The entry that follows covers one T cell receptor (beta chain) sequence. This entry comes from a study of T cell changes during pregnancy in multiple sclerosis. Germline V lookup: CDR1 SGHDN, CDR2 FVKESK. Trimming left V 1 base short and J 4 bases short, with 10 bases between. This CDR3 has 14 amino acids. Assay: immunoSEQ multiplex PCR; the TCRdb copy retains only in-frame clones and omits some. The sample has around 57,000 clones; 89% are singletons. The sequencing used peripheral blood, collected in the first trimester of pregnancy. The clonotype comes from a female donor with multiple sclerosis, enrolled in a pregnancy study. This chain uses TRBV14 with TRBJ1-1; D call uncertain. The DNA of the CDR3 is TGTGCCAGCAGCCAAGTGGTGGGCCCCACTGAAGCTTTCTTT. Translating it yields CASSQVVGPTEAFF.